This T cell receptor (beta chain) was obtained from a study of blood T cell repertoires in COVID-19. Authors' processing steps: Cell counts per sample came from amplifying reference gene primers. Sequencing was performed with immunoSEQ multiplex PCR; in TCRdb, only in-frame clones are kept and a portion is missing. V, J and clone size were drawn from that table, and D and trimming were deduced from the DNA. The repertoire holds approximately 100,000 clones, with 81% as singletons. Germline V gives CDR1 SGHRS, CDR2 YFSETQ. V lost 1 base and J 3 bases, leaving 13 bases between the germline ends. This CDR3 spans 16 amino acids.

The clonotype comes from a man aged 55-75 years with acute or convalescent COVID-19. Sequencing was performed on peripheral blood. This sequence joins TRBV5-1 and TRBJ2-2; perhaps TRBD2 as D (6 bases). CDR3 protein: CASSLSAGGYTGELFF. CDR3 nucleotide sequence: TGCGCCAGCAGCTTGTCGGCCGGGGGTTACACCGGGGAGCTGTTTTTT.